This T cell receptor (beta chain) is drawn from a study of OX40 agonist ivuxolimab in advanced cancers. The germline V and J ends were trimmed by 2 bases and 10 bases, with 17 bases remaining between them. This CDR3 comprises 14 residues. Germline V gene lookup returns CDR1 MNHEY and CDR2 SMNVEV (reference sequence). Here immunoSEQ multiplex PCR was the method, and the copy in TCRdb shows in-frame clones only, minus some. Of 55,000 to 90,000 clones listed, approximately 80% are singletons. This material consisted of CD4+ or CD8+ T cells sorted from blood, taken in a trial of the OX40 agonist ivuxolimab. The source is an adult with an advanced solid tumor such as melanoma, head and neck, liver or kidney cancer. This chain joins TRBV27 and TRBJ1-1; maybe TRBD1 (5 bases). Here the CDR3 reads CASSLKEGLARAFF. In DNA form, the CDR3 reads TGTGCCAGCAGTTTAAAAGAGGGACTGGCCCGAGCTTTCTTT.